The next 21 T cell receptor beta chains were all read from a single sample in a study of monozygotic twins with inflammatory bowel disease. TCRdb re-called the 5' RACE reads and catalogs CDR3 proteins one per entry, DNA excluded. This repertoire comprises 150,000 to 200,000 distinct CDR3 sequences; its ten largest clones make up 7.4%. The sample consisted of blood. Every receptor here comes from a human donor with ulcerative colitis or Crohn's disease, or a healthy co-twin of an affected twin (not recorded which).

The CDR3 reads CASRGLAPDTQYF. J is TRBJ2-3 and V is TRBV3-1. The CDR3 runs 13 residues. Germline-derived CDR1 and CDR2 are LGHDT and YNNKEL (reference sequence).

V gene TRBV20-1 combines with J gene TRBJ1-2. The CDR3 has 15 amino acids. Germline CDR1 DFQATT, CDR2 SNEGSKA (reference sequence). The CDR3 sequence: CSARGMGSRDYGYTF.

The rearrangement links TRBV20-1 to TRBJ2-7; the TRBD2 assignment by TCRdb is unverifiable without DNA. This CDR3 is built from 16 residues. Germline V gene lookup returns CDR1 DFQATT and CDR2 SNEGSKA (reference sequence). CDR3 region: CSAREGLAVSSYEQYF.

The V gene is TRBV20-1, the J gene TRBJ2-2. Germline V gene lookup returns CDR1 DFQATT and CDR2 SNEGSKA (reference sequence). This CDR3 has 13 amino acids. The CDR3 protein is CSARDPPTGELFF.

V is TRBV29-1 and J is TRBJ2-3. CDR3 size: 12 residues. Germline values: CDR1 SQVTM, CDR2 ANQGSEA. The CDR3 sequence: CSVGLTTDTQYF.

The chain joins TRBV5-1 to TRBJ2-1; TCRdb designates TRBD2, a call that cannot be tested without DNA. This CDR3 has 20 amino acids. Per the germline V gene, CDR1 is SGHRS and CDR2 is YFSETQ. CDR3 region: CASASGTAARGLAGVDEQFF.

The rearrangement uses TRBV7-2 and TRBJ2-3. CDR1 is SGHTA, CDR2 FQGNSA, per germline. The length of the CDR3 is 14 residues. CDR3 sequence: CASSLVASQDTQYF. The full variable domain, in which reference TRBV7-2 and TRBJ2-3 provide the parts outside the CDR3, is GAGVSQSPSNKVTEKGKDVELRCDPISGHTALYWYRQSLGQGLEFLIYFQGNSAPDKSGLPSDRFSAERTGGSVSTLTIQRTQQEDSAVYLCASSLVASQDTQYFGPGTRLTVL.

The rearrangement links TRBV20-1 to TRBJ2-1; TCRdb reports TRBD2, a call that lacks DNA to check it against. Looked up from germline, CDR1 is DFQATT and CDR2 is SNEGSKA (reference sequence). The CDR3 covers 16 residues. The CDR3 loop reads CSARRGASSSYNEQFF.

The V call is TRBV7-3, the J call TRBJ2-1; the TCRdb call, TRBD1, lacks DNA for checking. CDR3 length: 14 amino acids. Per the germline V gene, CDR1 is SGHTA and CDR2 is FQGTGA. CDR3 protein: CASSSDRGRYEQFF.

CDR3 amino acids: CSAWRRSRATNEKLFF. The chain uses TRBV20-1 and TRBJ1-4; TCRdb indicates TRBD1, and absent DNA this call remains unverified. The CDR3 totals 16 residues. Germline V gives CDR1 DFQATT, CDR2 SNEGSKA (reference sequence).

The chain's CDR3 is CATMTGLNTEAFF. The chain is built from TRBV10-3 and TRBJ1-1; there is no DNA to check the TCRdb D call of TRBD1. Germline lookup yields CDR1 ENHRY and CDR2 SYGVKD. The length of the CDR3 is 13 residues.

CDR3 loop: CAGRGTTTEAFF. The V gene is TRBV2, the J gene TRBJ1-1; TCRdb's D call, TRBD1, is unchecked because there is no DNA. In germline, CDR1 is SNHLY, CDR2 FYNNEI. CDR3 length equals 12 residues.

V and J are TRBV12-3 or TRBV12-4 and TRBJ1-3; TCRdb reports TRBD1, a call that lacks DNA to check it against. The CDR3 contains 15 residues. The CDR3 here is CASSETGSSGNTIYF.

This rearrangement joins TRBV12-3 or TRBV12-4 to TRBJ2-7; the D gene TCRdb calls, TRBD1, cannot be checked with no DNA. This CDR3 comprises 13 residues. CDR3 protein: CASSLDRDDEQYF.

The V gene is TRBV19, the J gene TRBJ2-1; lacking DNA, the TRBD2 call made by TCRdb goes unchecked. The CDR3 runs 14 residues. In germline, CDR1 is LNHDA, CDR2 SQIVND (reference sequence). The CDR3: CAIQAGGPLNEQFF.

The rearrangement joins TRBV11-2 to TRBJ1-5; TCRdb returns TRBD1, unconfirmable since there is no DNA. The CDR3 covers 14 residues. Germline assignment: CDR1 SGHAT and CDR2 FQNNGV. CDR3 sequence reads: CASSPDRYNQPQHF.

This chain uses TRBV18 with TRBJ1-1. Germline loops: CDR1 KGHSH, CDR2 LQKENI. This CDR3 has 16 residues. The CDR3 protein is CASSPEASGLRTEAFF. Based on the CDR3 plus reference TRBV18 and TRBJ1-1, the full variable domain is NAGVMQNPRHLVRRRGQEARLRCSPMKGHSHVYWYRQLPEEGLKFMVYLQKENIIDESGMPKERFSAEFPKEGPSILRIQQVVRGDSAAYFCASSPEASGLRTEAFFGQGTRLTVV.

This CDR3 reads CASSPSRASNSPLHF. The chain recombines TRBV18 with TRBJ1-6; the TCRdb D gene call, TRBD1, has no DNA to confirm it. This CDR3 has 15 residues. Germline V gene data show CDR1 as KGHSH and CDR2 as LQKENI.

CDR3: CASSIGTANTGELFF. V usage is TRBV19 and J usage is TRBJ2-2; the TCRdb call, TRBD1, lacks DNA for checking. Germline CDR1 and CDR2: LNHDA and SQIVND (reference sequence). The CDR3 length is 15 residues.

The chain has TRBV18 and TRBJ1-2. This CDR3 comprises 15 residues. Germline V gene lookup returns CDR1 KGHSH and CDR2 LQKENI. The CDR3 sequence is CASSSSGPANYGYTF.

The J gene is TRBJ2-5, the V gene TRBV2; checking the TCRdb D call of TRBD1 is not possible without DNA. The CDR3 extends over 16 amino acids. Germline V CDR1 and CDR2: SNHLY, FYNNEI. The CDR3 loop reads CASSEGAWRSEETQYF. Using reference TRBV2 and TRBJ2-5 for the parts outside the CDR3, the full variable domain is EPEVTQTPSHQVTQMGQEVILRCVPISNHLYFYWYRQILGQKVEFLVSFYNNEISEKSEIFDDQFSVERPDGSNFTLKIRSTKLEDSAMYFCASSEGAWRSEETQYFGPGTRLLVL.